The 30 T cell receptor beta chains in this list originate from one sample, sequenced in a study of blood T cell repertoires in COVID-19. This table comes from immunoSEQ multiplex PCR, and its TCRdb copy is limited to in-frame clones, with some not included. The table lists about 210,000 clones, around 85% of them singletons. Sequences were obtained from peripheral blood. Receptor source: a man aged 60 to 69 with COVID-19, enrolled during active disease.

The V gene is TRBV14, the J gene TRBJ1-1; no firm D call. With 5 bases removed from V and 4 bases from J, the gap between germline ends came to 14 bases. Germline lookup yields CDR1 SGHDN and CDR2 FVKESK. This CDR3 has 14 amino acids. This CDR3 is CASSSQVVGTEAFF. As DNA, the CDR3 is TGTGCCAGCAGCTCCCAGGTGGTGGGCACTGAAGCTTTCTTT.

In this sample, this clone turned up once. V is TRBV4-2 and J is TRBJ1-1; D remains ambiguous. This CDR3 region has 14 residues. The germline V and J ends were trimmed by 0 bases and 7 bases, with 12 bases remaining between them. CDR1 LGHNA and CDR2 YNFKEQ come from the germline V gene. CDR3 sequence: CASSQDSRESEAFF. DNA of the CDR3: TGTGCCAGCAGCCAAGATAGCCGGGAAAGTGAAGCTTTCTTT.

The genes are TRBV7-9 and TRBJ1-2, with 10 bases that match TRBD1. This CDR3 has 17 residues. Germline assignment: CDR1 SEHNR and CDR2 FQNEAQ (reference sequence). V gave up 2 bases and J gave up 10 bases; unmatched junction bases: 16. The CDR3 protein is CASSLRRGGTGVPHYTF. Here the CDR3 DNA reads TGTGCCAGCAGCTTAAGGAGAGGAGGGACAGGGGTCCCCCACTACACCTTC.

CDR3 DNA: TGTGCCAGCAGTATCGGACAGGGGAATGCCTACGAGCAGTACTTC. Its translation: CASSIGQGNAYEQYF. The chain uses TRBV27 and TRBJ2-7; 9 bases are a match to TRBD1. CDR1 MNHEY and CDR2 SMNVEV come from the germline V gene (reference sequence). The CDR3 consists of 15 residues. V lost 5 bases and J lost 2; bases outside the gene matches: 7.

V is TRBV5-3 and J is TRBJ2-3, with 9 bases matching TRBD1. TRBV5-3 is noted as an ORF with a role that remains uncertain. The CDR3 is 17 amino acids. J was trimmed by 4 bases and V by 4 bases; bases with no gene match: 13. For the CDR3, the DNA is TGTGCCAGAAGCATGGTCTCGGGACAGGGAGCCCCAGATACGCAGTATTTT. Residues: CARSMVSGQGAPDTQYF.

This clone was recorded a few times. This chain connects TRBV7-2 to TRBJ1-2, with D unresolved. The CDR3 is 12 amino acids. V lost 4 bases, J lost 6 bases, and 9 bases lay in between. Germline lookup yields CDR1 SGHTA and CDR2 FQGNSA. CDR3 DNA sequence: TGTGCCAGCAGCTCGGGGTACGATGGCTACACCTTC. This codes for CASSSGYDGYTF.

This chain links TRBV6-5 with TRBJ1-3; D remains ambiguous. Per the germline V gene, CDR1 is MNHEY and CDR2 is SVGAGI. The V end was cut by 0 bases, the J end by 2 bases, with 11 bases between. The CDR3 runs to 16 residues. The CDR3 bases are TGTGCCAGCAGTTACTCGAGTTCCCCGACTGGAAACACCATATATTTT. Translated, it gives CASSYSSSPTGNTIYF.

The V gene is TRBV19, the J gene TRBJ1-3; no clear D. Trimming left V 3 bases short and J 2 bases short, with 8 bases between. This CDR3 is built from 14 residues. Germline-derived CDR1 and CDR2 are LNHDA and SQIVND (reference sequence). The CDR3 DNA follows: TGTGCCAGTAGTATGGGAGGGACTGGAAACACCATATATTTT. Translated: CASSMGGTGNTIYF.

For the CDR3, the DNA is TGTGCCAGCAGCCCCCGGGGAGGGGAAGGCGGCTACACCTTC. It yields the protein CASSPRGGEGGYTF. V and J are TRBV3-1 (or the pseudogene TRBV3-2) and TRBJ1-2; a weak D match, TRBD1 (5 bases). The CDR3 totals 14 residues. Germline V gene sequence: CDR1 LGHDT, CDR2 YNNKEL (reference sequence). Trimming cost V 4 bases and J 8 bases, with 17 bases left between them.

The genes are TRBV3-1 (or the pseudogene TRBV3-2) and TRBJ2-1; TRBD2 matches at 8 bases. This CDR3 spans 17 amino acids. CDR1 and CDR2 from the germline V gene are LGHDT and YNNKEL (reference sequence). V shed 0 bases, J shed 7 bases, and the junction held 11 bases outside the gene matches. The CDR3 DNA follows: TGTGCCAGCAGCCAAGATGTTGCAGCGGGAGTAGCGAATGAGCAGTTCTTC. The encoded protein is CASSQDVAAGVANEQFF.

J is TRBJ2-1 and V is TRBV6-5; D unclear. The length of the CDR3 is 15 residues. The V gene's germline CDR1 is MNHEY and CDR2 SVGAGI. Trimming pared 0 bases from V and 4 bases from J, leaving 10 bases between. DNA for the CDR3: TGTGCCAGCAGTTACTCGGCTGGCCCTTACAATGAGCAGTTCTTC. Translating it yields CASSYSAGPYNEQFF.

The chain couples TRBV20-1 to TRBJ1-1; the D is unclear. Germline values: CDR1 DFQATT, CDR2 SNEGSKA (reference sequence). CDR3 size: 14 residues. V was cut by 3 bases and J by 1 base, with 12 bases left in between. The DNA for the CDR3 is TGCAGTGCTAGTGTGTGGGCAGAGAACACTGAAGCTTTCTTT. Its protein is CSASVWAENTEAFF.

The gene calls are TRBV6-2 or TRBV6-3 and TRBJ2-3, with D possibly being TRBD2 (5 bases). This CDR3 spans 14 amino acids. From germline, CDR1 is MNHEY and CDR2 SVGEGT. Trimming removed 6 bases from V and 3 bases from J, with 13 bases in between. For the CDR3, the DNA is TGTGCCAGCAGCTCCCGGGGTTCAACAGATACGCAGTATTTT. Its protein is CASSSRGSTDTQYF.

The J gene is TRBJ1-4, the V gene TRBV9; no definite D call. This CDR3 is built from 14 residues. Germline-derived CDR1 and CDR2 are SGDLS and YYNGEE. V shed 0 bases and J shed 5 bases, with 8 bases lying between them. The CDR3 is CASSVGSGNEKLFF. DNA of the CDR3: TGTGCCAGCAGCGTAGGTTCAGGAAATGAAAAACTGTTTTTT.

The CDR3 coding sequence is TGCGCCAGCAGTCAATCGACAGTGCACTCTGGAAACACCATATATTTT. Amino acid sequence: CASSQSTVHSGNTIYF. This chain uses TRBV23-1 with TRBJ1-3, with D possibly being TRBD1 (5 bases). TRBV23-1 is identified as an open reading frame with a role that is uncertain. The V gene lost 0 bases and the J gene lost 0 bases, with 9 bases spanning the gap. This CDR3 is built from 16 residues.

This clone was observed many times. The chain carries TRBV30 and TRBJ1-2; TRBD1 aligns across 7 bases. The CDR3 covers 12 residues. The germline gives CDR1 GTSNPN, CDR2 SVGIG (reference sequence). With V trimmed by 1 base and J by 4 bases, 0 bases remained unmatched. The CDR3 loop reads CAWSGTGYGYTF. CDR3 nucleotides: TGTGCCTGGAGTGGGACAGGCTATGGCTACACCTTC. The full variable domain, completed using reference TRBV30 and TRBJ1-2, is SQTIHQWPATLVQPVGSPLSLECTVEGTSNPNLYWYRQAAGRGLQLLFYSVGIGQISSEVPQNLSASRPQDRQFILSSKKLLLSDSGFYLCAWSGTGYGYTFGSGTRLTVV.

CDR3 in amino acids: CASSLLDYNEQFF. The CDR3 coding sequence is TGTGCCAGCAGCTTGCTAGACTACAATGAGCAGTTCTTC. The chain joins TRBV5-8 to TRBJ2-1; D is undetermined. Germline values: CDR1 SGHTS, CDR2 YDEGEE. The CDR3 sequence is 13 residues long. Trimming left V 1 base short and J 3 bases short, with 5 bases between.

The chain employs TRBV3-1 (or the pseudogene TRBV3-2) and TRBJ1-1; possible D gene TRBD1, 5 bases. The CDR3 runs to 16 residues. CDR1 is LGHDT and CDR2 is YNNKEL in the germline V gene (reference sequence). The V end was cut by 1 base, the J end by 6 bases, with 18 bases between. CDR3 coding DNA: TGTGCCAGCAGCCAAGGACGCCAGTTAGGGGTTCCTGAAGCTTTCTTT. Its translation is CASSQGRQLGVPEAFF.

The V and J genes are TRBV4-1 and TRBJ2-7, with D perhaps matching TRBD1 (6 bases). Trimming pared 0 bases from V and 4 bases from J, leaving 16 bases between. The CDR3 totals 16 residues. Germline V gene data show CDR1 as MGHRA and CDR2 as YSYEKL. CDR3 DNA sequence: TGCGCCAGCAGCCAAGATTCCACAGGGATTAAGTACGAGCAGTACTTC. Translating gives CASSQDSTGIKYEQYF.

The gene calls are TRBV5-6 and TRBJ1-4; 9 positions agree with TRBD1. J was trimmed by 7 bases and V by 4 bases; bases with no gene match: 11. Germline V gene lookup returns CDR1 SGHDT and CDR2 YYEEEE. The CDR3 has 16 amino acids. CDR3 loop: CASSETRQGEGEKLFF. CDR3 bases: TGTGCCAGCAGCGAGACGAGACAGGGGGAAGGTGAAAAACTGTTTTTT.

This chain connects TRBV7-6 to TRBJ1-4; D is ambiguous. Germline-derived CDR1 and CDR2 are SGHVS and FNYEAQ. V was trimmed by 5 bases and J by 5 bases, leaving 9 bases between them. The CDR3 sequence is 13 residues long. This CDR3 is CASSIQRNEKLFF. The CDR3 DNA reads as TGTGCCAGCAGCATACAGAGAAATGAAAAACTGTTTTTT.

This chain joins TRBV5-1 and TRBJ2-7, with D tentatively TRBD2 (5 bases). The germline gives CDR1 SGHRS, CDR2 YFSETQ. CDR3 size: 14 residues. V was shortened by 4 bases and J by 2 bases, with 13 bases between the two germline ends. This CDR3 is CASSPEDYAYEQYF. The DNA for the CDR3 is TGCGCCAGCAGCCCCGAAGACTATGCCTACGAGCAGTACTTC. The full variable domain, its missing parts supplied by reference TRBV5-1 and TRBJ2-7, is KAGVTQTPRYLIKTRGQQVTLSCSPISGHRSVSWYQQTPGQGLQFLFEYFSETQRNKGNFPGRFSGRQFSNSRSEMNVSTLELGDSALYLCASSPEDYAYEQYFGPGTRLTVT.

This clone came up once. The V and J genes are TRBV5-1 and TRBJ2-5; 14 bases align to TRBD2. Looked up from germline, CDR1 is SGHRS and CDR2 is YFSETQ. Unmatched junction bases numbered 7, after V lost 7 bases and J lost 5 bases. The CDR3 totals 15 residues. The CDR3 DNA reads as TGCGCCAGCTCTGGACTAGCGGGAGGTGAGGAGACCCAGTACTTC. It specifies CASSGLAGGEETQYF.

A single count supports this clone. The chain combines TRBV6-5 with TRBJ1-2; 11 bases line up with TRBD1. From germline, CDR1 is MNHEY and CDR2 SVGAGI. V was clipped by 4 bases and J by 8 bases; unmatched bases: 9. The CDR3 has 15 amino acids. This CDR3 is CASSSSDRGQRGYTF. CDR3 sequence (DNA): TGTGCCAGCAGTTCCTCGGACAGGGGGCAACGAGGCTACACCTTC.

The chain couples TRBV18 to TRBJ1-5; D possibly corresponds to TRBD1 (6 bases). The germline gives CDR1 KGHSH, CDR2 LQKENI. The V gene lost 6 bases and the J gene lost 2 bases, with 17 bases spanning the gap. This CDR3 has 16 residues. CDR3 DNA: TGTGCCAGCTCCTTCGGGGGGGGGCCGGGCAATCAGCCCCAGCATTTT. The encoded protein is CASSFGGGPGNQPQHF.

V and J are TRBV20-1 and TRBJ2-7, with 11 bases aligning to TRBD2. CDR3 length: 14 residues. Trimming took 3 bases from V and 4 from J; bases not matched to a gene: 5. The germline gives CDR1 DFQATT, CDR2 SNEGSKA (reference sequence). CDR3 bases: TGCAGTGCTAGTTCTAGCGGGAGGTGGTACGAGCAGTACTTC. This gives the protein CSASSSGRWYEQYF.

This clone was seen just once. This chain uses TRBV5-6 with TRBJ2-7; TRBD1 agrees at 9 bases. Per germline, CDR1 SGHDT and CDR2 YYEEEE. Losses at the gene ends were 3 bases for V and 4 bases for J; bases not matched to a gene: 5. CDR3 length: 14 residues. CDR3 coding DNA: TGTGCCAGCAGCTCGGACAGGGGTCAATACGAGCAGTACTTC. Translated, it gives CASSSDRGQYEQYF.

Only a few counts were recorded for this clone. This chain joins TRBV18 and TRBJ1-6, with D uncertain. The V gene lost 6 bases and the J gene lost 9 bases, with 12 bases spanning the gap. Germline V gene lookup returns CDR1 KGHSH and CDR2 LQKENI. The CDR3 consists of 13 residues. The CDR3: CASSPGMSSPLHF. As DNA, the CDR3 is TGTGCCAGCTCCCCGGGAATGAGTTCACCCCTCCACTTT.

The chain employs TRBV29-1 and TRBJ1-1; D is perhaps TRBD1 (6 bases). Germline CDR1 SQVTM, CDR2 ANQGSEA. The CDR3 consists of 14 residues. Between the trimmed V and J ends, which lost 4 bases and 3 bases, there was a span of 15 bases. CDR3 in DNA: TGCAGCGTTGGGGGAGGGGGGCGAGACACTGAAGCTTTCTTT. Its translation: CSVGGGGRDTEAFF.

The chain combines TRBV28 with TRBJ2-7, with D unresolved. The CDR3 extends over 11 amino acids. CDR1 and CDR2 from the germline V gene are MDHEN and SYDVKM. The V end was cut by 6 bases, the J end by 7 bases, with 10 bases between. The chain's CDR3 is CASSHPQEQYF. CDR3 sequence (DNA): TGTGCCAGCAGCCATCCCCAGGAGCAGTACTTC.